A single TCR beta chain is shown here with its context. The CDR3 is 17 amino acids. J gave up 7 bases and V 5 bases, and 14 bases lay outside the gene matches. An input of about 0.5 to 1 ug of RNA was subjected to reverse transcription using random hexamers. Multiplex PCR with immunoSEQ amplified the TCR beta CDR3 across 54 Vbeta and 13 Jbeta. Each CDR3 protein is one row after TCRdb ran MiXCR on the immunoSEQ multiplex PCR reads. The repertoire holds about 83,000 distinct CDR3 sequences, with around 96% as singletons. This entry belongs to a study of CD8 T cells in Susac syndrome. CD8+ and CD4+ T cells taken from blood had their TCR beta sequenced.

The TCR comes from a human donor with Susac syndrome. This chain uses TRBV12-3 or TRBV12-4 with TRBJ1-1; the match to TRBD1 covers 12 bases. Sequenced material: CD8+ T cells from PBMCs. The chain's CDR3 is CASSPLPGTGGIGEAFF. For the CDR3, the DNA is TGTGCCAGCAGTCCACTACCCGGGACAGGGGGCATCGGTGAAGCTTTCTTT.